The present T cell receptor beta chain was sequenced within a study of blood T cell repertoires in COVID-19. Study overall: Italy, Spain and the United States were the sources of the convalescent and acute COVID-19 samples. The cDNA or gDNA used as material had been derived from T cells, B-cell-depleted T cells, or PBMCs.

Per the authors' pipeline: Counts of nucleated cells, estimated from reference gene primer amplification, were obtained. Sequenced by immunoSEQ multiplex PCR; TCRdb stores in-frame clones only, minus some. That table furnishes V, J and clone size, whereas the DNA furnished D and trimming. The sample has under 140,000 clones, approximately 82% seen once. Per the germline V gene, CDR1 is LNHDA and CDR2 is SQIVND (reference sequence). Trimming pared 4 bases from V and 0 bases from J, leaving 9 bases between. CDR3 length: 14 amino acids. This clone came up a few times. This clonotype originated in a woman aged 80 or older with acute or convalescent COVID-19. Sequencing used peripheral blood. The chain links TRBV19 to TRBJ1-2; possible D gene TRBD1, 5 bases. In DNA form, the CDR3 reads TGTGCCAGTAGTACGACAGCAGCTAACTATGGCTACACCTTC. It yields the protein CASSTTAANYGYTF. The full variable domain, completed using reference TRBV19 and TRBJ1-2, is DGGITQSPKYLFRKEGQNVTLSCEQNLNHDAMYWYRQDPGQGLRLIYYSQIVNDFQKGDIAEGYSVSREKKESFPLTVTSAQKNPTAFYLCASSTTAANYGYTFGSGTRLTVV.